The 9 T cell receptor beta chains below all came from one sample that was sequenced in a study of cytomegalovirus exposure and HLA in healthy donors. A multiplex PCR was run with 60 Vbeta primers and 13 Jbeta primers. Repertoires were generated with immunoSEQ multiplex PCR, while TCRdb's copy carries only in-frame clones and drops some. Its table lists about 84,000 clones. Sequencing used PBMCs. The receptors derive from a man between 50 and 59 years old in good health and CMV-seronegative.

A word on this clone: The same CDR3 can be traced to other DNA sequences in this sample. The V gene is TRBV4-1, the J gene TRBJ2-7; possible D gene TRBD2, 5 bases. This CDR3 is built from 18 residues. In germline, CDR1 is MGHRA, CDR2 YSYEKL. Trimming removed 0 bases at V and 0 bases at J, with 18 bases between. CDR3: CASSQDLAGTTSSYEQYF. The CDR3 bases are TGCGCCAGCAGCCAAGATCTAGCCGGTACGACGAGCTCCTACGAGCAGTACTTC.

The rearrangement uses TRBV5-5 and TRBJ1-1, with unresolved D. V lost 5 bases, J lost 0 bases, and 11 bases lay in between. The germline gives CDR1 SGHKS, CDR2 YYEKEE (reference sequence). The CDR3 covers 14 residues. As DNA, the CDR3 is TGTGCCAGCAGGTGGGAGTGGATGAACACTGAAGCTTTCTTT. As protein: CASRWEWMNTEAFF.

The V and J genes are TRBV10-3 and TRBJ2-5; D perhaps matches TRBD2 (5 bases). CDR3 length: 14 residues. Germline CDR1 and CDR2: ENHRY and SYGVKD. The V and J ends lost 1 base and 5 bases respectively, with 11 bases between them. The CDR3 sequence is CAISEFGIRETQYF. The CDR3 nucleotides are TGTGCCATCAGTGAGTTCGGGATTCGGGAGACCCAGTACTTC.

The rearrangement links TRBV7-2 to TRBJ2-7; D perhaps matches TRBD1 (6 bases). The CDR3 length is 12 residues. V was pared by 6 bases and J by 4 bases, with 10 bases between. Germline CDR1 reads SGHTA; CDR2 reads FQGNSA. The CDR3 DNA reads as TGTGCCAGCAGTTTACAGGGATACGAGCAGTACTTC. It codes for CASSLQGYEQYF.

The genes are TRBV14 and TRBJ2-7; 7 positions agree with TRBD1. The CDR3 contains 16 residues. CDR1 SGHDN and CDR2 FVKESK come from the germline V gene. V lost 4 bases and J lost 2; bases outside the gene matches: 11. CDR3 coding DNA: TGTGCCAGCAGCCCGTTGGGGGACAGAGGAACCTACGAGCAGTACTTC. It is translated as CASSPLGDRGTYEQYF.

The J gene is TRBJ1-2, the V gene TRBV10-1; 7 bases are a match to TRBD1. Losses at the gene ends were 3 bases for V and 3 bases for J; bases not matched to a gene: 1. The germline CDR1 and CDR2 sequences are WNHNN and SYGVQD (reference sequence). This CDR3 comprises 13 residues. CDR3 protein: CASSDGTDYGYTF. The CDR3 coding sequence is TGCGCCAGCAGTGATGGGACAGACTATGGCTACACCTTC.

The DNA of the CDR3 is TGCGCCAGCAGCTTGTACTCTACAGGGCCGTACGAGCAGTACTTC. It specifies CASSLYSTGPYEQYF. This chain connects TRBV5-1 to TRBJ2-7, with D perhaps matching TRBD1 (6 bases). CDR1 is SGHRS, CDR2 YFSETQ, per germline. The CDR3 has 15 residues. V lost 1 base and J lost 4, with 15 bases in between.

The chain combines TRBV12-5 with TRBJ2-5, with 8 bases identical to TRBD2. CDR1 and CDR2 from the germline V gene are LGHNT and FRNRAP. Trimming at V came to 5 bases and at J to 5 bases, leaving 10 bases not matched to a gene. This CDR3 region has 15 residues. CDR3 sequence (DNA): TGTGCTAGTGGTCCCACCGGGGGGGGCCGGGAGACCCAGTACTTC. It encodes CASGPTGGGRETQYF. Combining the CDR3 with reference TRBV12-5 and TRBJ2-5 gives the whole variable domain DARVTQTPRHKVTEMGQEVTMRCQPILGHNTVFWYRQTMMQGLELLAYFRNRAPLDDSGMPKDRFSAEMPDATLATLKIQPSEPRDSAVYFCASGPTGGGRETQYFGPGTRLLVL.

This chain connects TRBV5-6 to TRBJ2-5; D perhaps matches TRBD1 (6 bases). The CDR3 is 15 residues long. Germline V gives CDR1 SGHDT, CDR2 YYEEEE. V lost 0 bases and J lost 2, with 11 bases in between. DNA of the CDR3: TGTGCCAGCAGCTTGGAAGGACAGAATCAAGAGACCCAGTACTTC. Its protein product is CASSLEGQNQETQYF. The full variable domain, its missing parts supplied by reference TRBV5-6 and TRBJ2-5, is DAGVTQSPTHLIKTRGQQVTLRCSPKSGHDTVSWYQQALGQGPQFIFQYYEEEERQRGNFPDRFSGHQFPNYSSELNVNALLLGDSALYLCASSLEGQNQETQYFGPGTRLLVL.